The entry below gives a single T cell receptor (beta chain) sequence along with its context. This clone's antigen is unknown. Base qualities are not recorded, but no much larger clone differs from it by a single base. The data were taken from a study of blood T cell repertoires in COVID-19 (dated by TCRdb to 2020 to 2021). For context, the study as a whole: Collaborator samples came from the United States, Italy and Spain and covered acute and convalescent phases of COVID-19. Samples came from the ongoing ImmuneRACE study (first 160 participants) plus 1,254 subjects from 6 global collaborators. A freely available public database, intended as a resource for researchers studying the immune response to SARS-CoV-2, is where the repertoires were released. Deeply sampled blood TCRbeta repertoires from subjects exposed to, actively infected with, or recovered from COVID-19 were included in the dataset. The sample metadata nearly always contained a de-identified subject ID, COVID-19 status, age in years and sex. The material from the prospective study consisted of cDNA or gDNA derived from T cells, B-cell-depleted T cells, or PBMCs. Where HLA class I and class II types were available, the types were taken from metadata supplied by the sample provider, not from assay-based typing.

The immunoSEQ Assay, a bias-controlled multiplex PCR, was used to amplify TCRbeta CDR3 regions from genomic DNA. Turning to the authors' computational methods: The number of nucleated cells in each sample was estimated from the amplification of reference gene primers within the assay. Sequence reads were collapsed and filtered to measure the absolute abundance of every unique TCRbeta CDR3 rearrangement. For each sample, productive Simpson clonality was calculated as the square root of Simpson's diversity index across productive rearrangements. This immuneACCESS table, as held by TCRdb, lists in-frame sequences with V and J called but not all clones. Of the missing ones, under half trace to an unresolved V gene in checked studies; the others have no known cause. V and J calls and clone size come straight from that table; D and trimming were deduced from the DNA. Here the sample has around 170,000 clones; around 83% occur a single time. Jointly, the top ten make up more than 7.5% of the sample.

The germline V gene specifies SGHTA as CDR1 and FQGNSA as CDR2. Relative to germline, V is 6 bases shorter and J is 4 bases shorter, with 15 bases between their ends. CDR3 length: 14 amino acids, cysteine to phenylalanine. This entry keeps only the CDR3 DNA: 42 bases, framed from base 1. What the work shows at the level of the full study, not this receptor alone: How much clinical and demographic metadata was included differed by source and by participant, and the metadata was provided uncurated.

At one collaborating source in Seattle, patients were enrolled during active infection and were followed longitudinally through the course of disease. Whole blood was collected in K2EDTA tubes by collaborating institutions according to the institutions' own protocols. For TCRbeta analysis, collaborator samples were shipped as frozen whole blood, as isolated PBMCs, or as DNA extracted from either sample type. Sequenced sample: peripheral blood. The rearrangement combines TRBV7-2 with TRBJ1-1; a tentative D match to TRBD1 spans 6 bases. The TCR sequence derives from a woman between 65 and 79 years old with COVID-19, enrolled during active disease. The CDR3 protein: CASSPQGLVTEAFF. The sequenced DNA is TGTGCCAGCAGTCCCCAGGGGCTAGTCACTGAAGCTTTCTTT. With the rest looked up from the reference TRBV7-2 and TRBJ1-1 genes rather than sequenced, the full variable domain is GAGVSQSPSNKVTEKGKDVELRCDPISGHTALYWYRQSLGQGLEFLIYFQGNSAPDKSGLPSDRFSAERTGGSVSTLTIQRTQQEDSAVYLCASSPQGLVTEAFFGQGTRLTVV.